Only one count was recorded for the clone carrying this TCR beta chain. What it recognizes is unknown. Clones were sequenced by immunoSEQ multiplex PCR, and TCRdb holds only the in-frame ones, with some missing. The table shows about 89,000 clones, with approximately 80% occurring only once. CDR3 length equals 14 residues. V lost 5 bases, J lost 0 bases, and 10 bases lay in between. Germline-derived CDR1 and CDR2 are LNHDA and SQIVND (reference sequence). The data belong to a study of cytotoxic CD8 clonotypes in ibrutinib-treated CLL. About the study: Responses: 24 partial, 2 complete; after median about 70 months, about 14 stayed remitted, roughly 12 progressed. Study results and limitations: Whereas clonality rose at ibrutinib response, it declined toward baseline at progression. Clonality measured at baseline exceeded age-matched healthy donors, tracking circulating CD8+ T-cell counts.

The chain couples TRBV19 to TRBJ1-1, with TRBD1 as a possible D gene (5 bases). The sequencing used PBMCs, collected after 12 months of ibrutinib treatment. This receptor was taken from a human donor with chronic lymphocytic leukemia. The DNA for the CDR3 is TGTGCCAGTAGTGCGGGACCGGTGAACACTGAAGCTTTCTTT. Translating gives CASSAGPVNTEAFF. Complete variable domain (other parts from reference TRBV19 and TRBJ1-1): DGGITQSPKYLFRKEGQNVTLSCEQNLNHDAMYWYRQDPGQGLRLIYYSQIVNDFQKGDIAEGYSVSREKKESFPLTVTSAQKNPTAFYLCASSAGPVNTEAFFGQGTRLTVV.